A selection of T cell receptor beta chains follows, all from one sample in a study of identical twins. TCRdb re-analysed the 5' RACE reads in MiXCR, keeping a single row per CDR3 protein. Of hundreds of thousands of distinct CDR3 sequences listed, roughly 20% are singletons. The sample was also reused in another study, on T cells expressing NK-cell markers.

Sequencing was done on a sample of PBMCs. These receptors originate from a woman between 18 and 29 years old in good health. Both conserved end residues are part of each CDR3. D genes are given only for firm matches. Size values are once, few and many counts, or a class for expanded clones, and some rows have none.

CDR3 protein | CDR3 DNA | J gene | clone size | V gene | D gene
CSVGRGPYEQYF | TGCAGCGTTGGTAGGGGGCCCTACGAGCAGTACTTC | TRBJ2-7 | few | TRBV29-1 | TRBD1
CASSPYLASGGGEQFF | TGCGCCAGCAGCCCCTATCTGGCTAGCGGGGGGGGTGAGCAGTTCTTC | TRBJ2-1 | - | TRBV4-1 | TRBD2
CASTGTSDYEQYF | TGCGCCAGCACCGGGACTAGCGACTACGAGCAGTACTTC | TRBJ2-7 | - | TRBV5-1 | TRBD2
CSVRSFRYRNIQYF | TGCAGCGTCCGCTCTTTTAGATATCGAAACATTCAGTACTTC | TRBJ2-4 | few | TRBV29-1 | -
CSVPGTGGPYEQYF | TGCAGCGTTCCGGGGACCGGGGGGCCTTACGAGCAGTACTTC | TRBJ2-7 | many | TRBV29-1 | -
CASSWDRGRGNTIYF | TGCGCCAGCAGCTGGGACAGGGGGCGAGGAAACACCATATATTTT | TRBJ1-3 | - | TRBV5-1 | TRBD1
CASSLLLAGSTRRDNEQFF | TGCGCCAGCAGCTTGTTGCTAGCGGGGTCGACCCGAAGGGACAATGAGCAGTTCTTC | TRBJ2-1 | many | TRBV5-1 | TRBD2
CATSGGLDLSGELFF | TGTGCCACCAGCGGCGGACTAGATCTCAGCGGGGAGCTGTTTTTT | TRBJ2-2 | few | TRBV15 | TRBD2
CASSLGGEGNEQYF | TGTGCCAGCAGCTTAGGAGGCGAGGGGAACGAGCAGTACTTC | TRBJ2-7 | few | TRBV7-2 | -
CSADGGAYNEQFF | TGCAGCGCTGATGGCGGGGCTTACAATGAGCAGTTCTTC | TRBJ2-1 | - | TRBV29-1 | -
CASTFSLSGANVLTF | TGTGCCAGCACCTTTAGCCTCTCTGGGGCCAACGTCCTGACTTTC | TRBJ2-6 | few | TRBV6-1 | -
CASRRTSGFWETQYF | TGTGCCAGCAGGCGGACTAGCGGGTTTTGGGAGACCCAGTACTTC | TRBJ2-5 | - | TRBV27 | TRBD2
CASSLGQDSSYEQYF | TGTGCCAGCAGCTTGGGACAGGACAGCTCCTACGAGCAGTACTTC | TRBJ2-7 | few | TRBV11-2 | TRBD1
CSAREPLYEQYF | TGCAGTGCTAGAGAGCCTCTCTACGAGCAGTACTTC | TRBJ2-7 | - | TRBV20-1 | -
CASSEAGTEGSPLHF | TGTGCCAGCAGTGAAGCCGGGACAGAGGGTTCACCCCTCCACTTT | TRBJ1-6 | - | TRBV6-1 | TRBD1